This T cell receptor (beta chain) emerged from a study of blood T cell repertoires in COVID-19. V was shortened by 6 bases and J by 3 bases, with 15 bases between the two germline ends. Germline CDR1 is KGHSH and CDR2 is LQKENI. The CDR3 runs to 15 residues. Clones were sequenced by immunoSEQ multiplex PCR, and TCRdb holds only the in-frame ones, with some missing. The table lists around 290,000 clones, 80% to 95% of them singletons. The chain joins TRBV18 to TRBJ1-5, with D uncertain. Sequenced sample: PBMCs or T cells enriched from blood (not recorded which). The receptor was isolated from a woman aged 25 to 45 who had recovered from COVID-19. CDR3 amino acids: CASSRFGDPNQPQHF. CDR3 sequence (DNA): TGTGCCAGCTCCCGGTTCGGGGATCCCAATCAGCCCCAGCATTTT.